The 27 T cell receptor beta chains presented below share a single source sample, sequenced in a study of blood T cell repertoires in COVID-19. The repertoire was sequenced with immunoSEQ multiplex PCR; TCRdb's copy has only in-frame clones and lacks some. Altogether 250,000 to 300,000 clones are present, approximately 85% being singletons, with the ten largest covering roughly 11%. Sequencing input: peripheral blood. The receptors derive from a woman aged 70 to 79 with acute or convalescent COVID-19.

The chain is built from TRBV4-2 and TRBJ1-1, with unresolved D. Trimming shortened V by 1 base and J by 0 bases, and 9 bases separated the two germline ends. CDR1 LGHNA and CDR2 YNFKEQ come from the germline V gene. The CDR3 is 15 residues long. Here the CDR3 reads CASSQVASVNTEAFF. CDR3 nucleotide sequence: TGTGCCAGCAGCCAAGTAGCCAGTGTGAACACTGAAGCTTTCTTT.

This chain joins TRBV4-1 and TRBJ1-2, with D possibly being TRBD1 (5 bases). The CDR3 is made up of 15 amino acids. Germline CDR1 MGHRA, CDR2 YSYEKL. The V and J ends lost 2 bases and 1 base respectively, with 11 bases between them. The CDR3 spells CASSQTAGNNYGYTF. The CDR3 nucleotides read TGCGCCAGCAGCCAAACCGCAGGGAATAACTATGGCTACACCTTC.

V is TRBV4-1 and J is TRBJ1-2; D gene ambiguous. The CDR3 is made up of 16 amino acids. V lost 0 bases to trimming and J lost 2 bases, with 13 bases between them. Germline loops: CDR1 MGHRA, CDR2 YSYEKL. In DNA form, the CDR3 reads TGCGCCAGCAGCCAAGATCGGGGAATGCCGAACTATGGCTACACCTTC. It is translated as CASSQDRGMPNYGYTF.

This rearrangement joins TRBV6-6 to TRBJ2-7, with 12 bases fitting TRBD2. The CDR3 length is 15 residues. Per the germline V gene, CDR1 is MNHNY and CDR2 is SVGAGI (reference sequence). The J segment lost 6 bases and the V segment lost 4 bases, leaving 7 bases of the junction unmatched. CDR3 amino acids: CASSSSTSGGGEQYF. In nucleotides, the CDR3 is TGTGCCAGCAGTTCCTCGACTAGCGGGGGTGGCGAGCAGTACTTC.

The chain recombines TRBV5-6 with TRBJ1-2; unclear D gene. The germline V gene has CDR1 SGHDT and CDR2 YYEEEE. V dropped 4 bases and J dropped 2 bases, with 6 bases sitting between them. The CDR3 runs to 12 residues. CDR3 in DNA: TGTGCCAGCAGCAACAGCAACTATGGCTACACCTTC. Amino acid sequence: CASSNSNYGYTF.

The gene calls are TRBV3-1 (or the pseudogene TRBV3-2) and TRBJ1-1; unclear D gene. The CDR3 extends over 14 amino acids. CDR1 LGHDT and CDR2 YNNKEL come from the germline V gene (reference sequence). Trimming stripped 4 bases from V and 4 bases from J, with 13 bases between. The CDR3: CASSPDTLSTEAFF. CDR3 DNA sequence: TGTGCCAGCAGCCCTGACACTCTGAGCACTGAAGCTTTCTTT.

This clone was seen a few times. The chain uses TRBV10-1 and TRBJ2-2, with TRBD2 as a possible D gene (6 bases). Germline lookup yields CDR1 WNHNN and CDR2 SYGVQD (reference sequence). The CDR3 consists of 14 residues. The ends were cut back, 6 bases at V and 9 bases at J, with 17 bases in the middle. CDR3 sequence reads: CASSRGPREWELFF. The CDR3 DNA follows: TGCGCCAGCAGCCGCGGGCCCCGGGAGTGGGAGCTGTTTTTT.

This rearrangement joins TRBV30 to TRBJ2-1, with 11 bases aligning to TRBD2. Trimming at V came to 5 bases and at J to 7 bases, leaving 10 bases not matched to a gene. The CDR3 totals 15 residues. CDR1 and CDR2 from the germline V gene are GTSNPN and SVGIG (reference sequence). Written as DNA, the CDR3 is TGTGCCTGGGAAAATATAGCGGGGGGGCTGAATGAGCAGTTCTTC. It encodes CAWENIAGGLNEQFF. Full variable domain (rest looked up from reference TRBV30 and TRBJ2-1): SQTIHQWPATLVQPVGSPLSLECTVEGTSNPNLYWYRQAAGRGLQLLFYSVGIGQISSEVPQNLSASRPQDRQFILSSKKLLLSDSGFYLCAWENIAGGLNEQFFGPGTRLTVL.

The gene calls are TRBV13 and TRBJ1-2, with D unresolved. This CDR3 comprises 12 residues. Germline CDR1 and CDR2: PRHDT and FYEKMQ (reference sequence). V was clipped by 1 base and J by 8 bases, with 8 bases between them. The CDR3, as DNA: TGTGCCAGCAGCTTAGTCCGGCGGGGCTACACCTTC. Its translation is CASSLVRRGYTF. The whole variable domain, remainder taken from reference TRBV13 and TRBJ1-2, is AAGVIQSPRHLIKEKRETATLKCYPIPRHDTVYWYQQGPGQDPQFLISFYEKMQSDKGSIPDRFSAQQFSDYHSELNMSSLELGDSALYFCASSLVRRGYTFGSGTRLTVV.

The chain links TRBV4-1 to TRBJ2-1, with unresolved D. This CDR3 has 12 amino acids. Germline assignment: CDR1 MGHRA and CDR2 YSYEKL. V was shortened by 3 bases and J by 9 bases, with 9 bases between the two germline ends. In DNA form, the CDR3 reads TGCGCCAGCAGCCAGCCGTTAGCTGAGCAGTTCTTC. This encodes CASSQPLAEQFF.

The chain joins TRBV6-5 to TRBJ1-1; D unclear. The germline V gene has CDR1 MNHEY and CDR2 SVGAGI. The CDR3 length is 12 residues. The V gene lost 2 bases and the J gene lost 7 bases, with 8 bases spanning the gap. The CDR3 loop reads CASSYPGNEAFF. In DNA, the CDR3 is TGTGCCAGCAGTTACCCCGGGAATGAAGCTTTCTTT.

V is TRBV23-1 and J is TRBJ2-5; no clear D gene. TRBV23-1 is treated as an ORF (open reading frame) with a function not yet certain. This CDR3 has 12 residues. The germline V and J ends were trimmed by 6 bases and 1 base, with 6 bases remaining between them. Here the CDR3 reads CASRGAQETQYF. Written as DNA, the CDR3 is TGCGCCAGCAGAGGAGCCCAAGAGACCCAGTACTTC.

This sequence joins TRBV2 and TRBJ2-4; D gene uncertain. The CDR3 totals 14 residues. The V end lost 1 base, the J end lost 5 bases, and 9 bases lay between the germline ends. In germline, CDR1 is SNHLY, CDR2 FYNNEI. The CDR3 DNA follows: TGTGCCAGCAGTGAAGGAGGCATCGAAAACATTCAGTACTTC. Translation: CASSEGGIENIQYF.

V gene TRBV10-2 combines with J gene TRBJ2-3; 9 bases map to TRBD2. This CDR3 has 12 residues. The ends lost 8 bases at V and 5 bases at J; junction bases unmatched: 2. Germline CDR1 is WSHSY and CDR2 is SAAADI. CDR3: CASGLALDTQYF. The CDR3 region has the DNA TGCGCCAGCGGACTAGCGTTAGATACGCAGTATTTT.

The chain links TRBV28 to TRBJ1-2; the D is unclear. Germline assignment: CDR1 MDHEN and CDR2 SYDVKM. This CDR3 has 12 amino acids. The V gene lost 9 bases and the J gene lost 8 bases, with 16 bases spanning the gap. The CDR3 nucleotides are TGTGCCAGTACGGGCGGGGAGCACGGCTACACCTTC. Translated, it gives CASTGGEHGYTF.

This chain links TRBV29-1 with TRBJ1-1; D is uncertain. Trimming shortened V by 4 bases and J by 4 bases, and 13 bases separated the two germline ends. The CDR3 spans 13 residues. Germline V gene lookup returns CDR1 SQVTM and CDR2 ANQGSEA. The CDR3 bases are TGCAGCGTTGCAGAGCAACAAAGCACTGAAGCTTTCTTT. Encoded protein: CSVAEQQSTEAFF.

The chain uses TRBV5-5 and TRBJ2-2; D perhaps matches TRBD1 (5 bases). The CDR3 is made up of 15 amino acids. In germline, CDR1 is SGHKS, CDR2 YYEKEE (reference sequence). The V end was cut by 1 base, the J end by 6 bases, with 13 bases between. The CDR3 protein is CASSLQGTSAGELFF. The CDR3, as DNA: TGTGCCAGCAGCTTGCAGGGAACCTCCGCCGGGGAGCTGTTTTTT.

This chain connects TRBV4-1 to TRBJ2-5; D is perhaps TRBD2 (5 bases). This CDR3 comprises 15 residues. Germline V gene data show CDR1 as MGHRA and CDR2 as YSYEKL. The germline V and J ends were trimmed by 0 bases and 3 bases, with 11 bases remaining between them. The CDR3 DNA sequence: TGCGCCAGCAGCCAAGATCAACGGCGGGAAGAGACCCAGTACTTC. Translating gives CASSQDQRREETQYF.

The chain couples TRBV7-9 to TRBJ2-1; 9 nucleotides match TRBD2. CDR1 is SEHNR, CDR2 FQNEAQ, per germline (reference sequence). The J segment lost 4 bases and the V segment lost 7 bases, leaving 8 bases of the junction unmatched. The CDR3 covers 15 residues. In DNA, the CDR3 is TGTGCCAGCACCCTAGGACTAGCGCTTTACAATGAGCAGTTCTTC. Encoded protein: CASTLGLALYNEQFF.

The CDR3 region is CASKGRSPLHF. In DNA form, the CDR3 reads TGTGCCAGCAAGGGGCGTTCACCCCTCCACTTT. This rearrangement joins TRBV27 to TRBJ1-6; the D gene is possibly TRBD1 (5 bases). The CDR3 extends over 11 amino acids. Germline V gene lookup returns CDR1 MNHEY and CDR2 SMNVEV (reference sequence). V dropped 7 bases and J dropped 9 bases, with 7 bases sitting between them.

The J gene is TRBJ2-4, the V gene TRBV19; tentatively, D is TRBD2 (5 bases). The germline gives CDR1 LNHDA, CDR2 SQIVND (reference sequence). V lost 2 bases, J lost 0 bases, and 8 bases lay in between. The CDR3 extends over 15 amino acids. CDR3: CASSIRGLAKNIQYF. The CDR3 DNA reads TGTGCCAGTAGTATACGAGGGTTAGCCAAAAACATTCAGTACTTC.

The CDR3 sequence is CASSEYRNRLTEAFF. CDR3 in DNA: TGCGCCAGCAGTGAGTACAGGAATAGGTTGACTGAAGCTTTCTTT. The chain uses TRBV10-2 and TRBJ1-1, with D perhaps TRBD1 (5 bases). The V end was cut by 1 base, the J end by 5 bases, with 14 bases between. Germline V lookup: CDR1 WSHSY, CDR2 SAAADI. This CDR3 comprises 15 residues.

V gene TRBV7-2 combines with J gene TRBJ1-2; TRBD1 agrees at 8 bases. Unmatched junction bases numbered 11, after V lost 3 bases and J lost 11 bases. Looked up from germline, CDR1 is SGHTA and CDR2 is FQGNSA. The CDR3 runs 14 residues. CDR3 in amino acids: CASSFRDRGRGYTF. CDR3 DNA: TGTGCCAGCAGCTTTCGCGACAGGGGCCGCGGGTACACCTTC.

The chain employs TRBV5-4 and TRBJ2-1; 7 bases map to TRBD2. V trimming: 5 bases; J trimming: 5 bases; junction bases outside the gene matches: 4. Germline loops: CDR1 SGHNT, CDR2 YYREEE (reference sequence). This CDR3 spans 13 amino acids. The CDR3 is CASRRLADNEQFF. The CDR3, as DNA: TGTGCCAGCAGGAGGCTAGCGGACAATGAGCAGTTCTTC. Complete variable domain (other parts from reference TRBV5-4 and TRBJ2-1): ETGVTQSPTHLIKTRGQQVTLRCSSQSGHNTVSWYQQALGQGPQFIFQYYREEENGRGNFPPRFSGLQFPNYSSELNVNALELDDSALYLCASRRLADNEQFFGPGTRLTVL.

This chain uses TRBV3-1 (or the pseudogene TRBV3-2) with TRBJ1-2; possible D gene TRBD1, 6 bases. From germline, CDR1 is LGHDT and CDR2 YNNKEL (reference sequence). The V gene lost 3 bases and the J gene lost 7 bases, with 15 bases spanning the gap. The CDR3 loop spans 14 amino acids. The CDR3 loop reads CASSQPTGTSGYTF. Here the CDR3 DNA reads TGTGCCAGCAGCCAGCCCACAGGGACGTCTGGCTACACCTTC.

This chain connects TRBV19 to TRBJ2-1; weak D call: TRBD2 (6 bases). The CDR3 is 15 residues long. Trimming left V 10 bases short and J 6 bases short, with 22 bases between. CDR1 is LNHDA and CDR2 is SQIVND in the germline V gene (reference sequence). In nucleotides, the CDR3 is TGTGCCACACGATTGGGACGGGGGAGGCGCAATGAGCAGTTCTTC. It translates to CATRLGRGRRNEQFF.

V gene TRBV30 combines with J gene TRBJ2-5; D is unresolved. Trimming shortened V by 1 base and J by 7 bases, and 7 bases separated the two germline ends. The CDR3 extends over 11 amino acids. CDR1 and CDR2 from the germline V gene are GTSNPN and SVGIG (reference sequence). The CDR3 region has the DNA TGTGCCTGGAGTGCCGAGAGGACCCAGTACTTC. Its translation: CAWSAERTQYF.